The next 12 T cell receptor beta chains were all read from a single sample in a study of blood T cell repertoires in COVID-19. Repertoires were generated with immunoSEQ multiplex PCR, while TCRdb's copy carries only in-frame clones and drops some. Here the sample spans tens of thousands of clones, about 70% being singletons. Sequencing was performed on peripheral blood. Source of these receptors: a woman aged 55-75 years in a cohort sampled during active or convalescent COVID-19.

As DNA, the CDR3 is TGCGCCAGCAGCTTGGCACCCCTACTAGCGGGGGGTCGCACCGGGGAGCTGTTTTTT. This sequence encodes CASSLAPLLAGGRTGELFF. The chain joins TRBV5-1 to TRBJ2-2, with 12 bases aligning to TRBD2. The CDR3 is 19 residues long. The germline V gene encodes CDR1 SGHRS and CDR2 YFSETQ. The trim removed 0 bases at V and 4 bases at J, leaving 10 bases unmatched.

The chain is built from TRBV9 and TRBJ2-1; 9 bases are a match to TRBD2. Looked up from germline, CDR1 is SGDLS and CDR2 is YYNGEE. V trimming: 4 bases; J trimming: 2 bases; junction bases outside the gene matches: 10. This CDR3 contains 17 residues. CDR3 DNA: TGTGCCAGCAGCCCAAGGGGCGGGGGGGCGCCCTACAATGAGCAGTTCTTC. This sequence encodes CASSPRGGGAPYNEQFF.

This clone was observed once. The chain joins TRBV5-1 to TRBJ1-4, with a possible D match to TRBD1 (5 bases). This CDR3 comprises 15 residues. Between the trimmed V and J ends, which lost 4 bases and 0 bases, there was a span of 10 bases. Germline V gives CDR1 SGHRS, CDR2 YFSETQ. In nucleotides, the CDR3 is TGCGCCAGCAGCGCGCAGGGCGCAACTAATGAAAAACTGTTTTTT. Its translation: CASSAQGATNEKLFF.

This chain connects TRBV6-2 or TRBV6-3 to TRBJ1-6; no definite D call. V gave up 6 bases and J gave up 7 bases, with 10 bases separating them. The CDR3 spans 13 residues. Germline CDR1 and CDR2: MNHEY and SVGEGT. CDR3 residues: CASSEVGNSPLHF. CDR3 in DNA: TGTGCCAGCAGCGAGGTCGGGAATTCACCCCTCCACTTT.

This chain links TRBV5-1 with TRBJ2-3; weak D call: TRBD1 (6 bases). Trimming shortened V by 0 bases and J by 2 bases, and 10 bases separated the two germline ends. Per germline, CDR1 SGHRS and CDR2 YFSETQ. The CDR3 is 15 amino acids. CDR3 nucleotides: TGCGCCAGCAGCTTGGCACAGGGAGACACAGATACGCAGTATTTT. Translated: CASSLAQGDTDTQYF.

V usage is TRBV5-1 and J usage is TRBJ2-5; a weak D match, TRBD1 (5 bases). CDR1 and CDR2 from the germline V gene are SGHRS and YFSETQ. V was shortened by 4 bases and J by 2 bases, with 15 bases between the two germline ends. There are 15 residues in the CDR3. DNA of the CDR3: TGCGCCAGCAGCCCGAACACAGGCGGTCAAGAGACCCAGTACTTC. Encoded protein: CASSPNTGGQETQYF.

This clone was seen only once. The V call is TRBV6-2 or TRBV6-3, the J call TRBJ2-7; TRBD2 matches at 16 bases. V was pared by 5 bases and J by 7 bases, with 11 bases of the junction left unmatched. CDR1 MNHEY and CDR2 SVGEGT come from the germline V gene. CDR3 length: 17 residues. CDR3 DNA: TGTGCCAGCAGTATCTCTCGCCCGGGACTAGCGGGGGGGGAGCAGTACTTC. Amino acids: CASSISRPGLAGGEQYF.

CDR3 in amino acids: CASSPQDPGTEAFF. The CDR3 DNA follows: TGTGCCAGCAGCCCCCAGGATCCAGGCACTGAAGCTTTCTTT. V and J are TRBV7-9 and TRBJ1-1; D is uncertain. The germline V and J ends were trimmed by 5 bases and 4 bases, with 14 bases remaining between them. Germline CDR1 SEHNR, CDR2 FQNEAQ (reference sequence). The CDR3 runs to 14 residues.

V and J are TRBV5-1 and TRBJ1-2; D is perhaps TRBD1 (6 bases). The CDR3 has 13 residues. The germline V and J ends were trimmed by 4 bases and 6 bases, with 13 bases remaining between them. CDR1 SGHRS and CDR2 YFSETQ come from the germline V gene. As DNA, the CDR3 is TGCGCCAGCAGCCCCCGGGACACCCATGGCTACACCTTC. Amino acids: CASSPRDTHGYTF.

The V call is TRBV6-4, the J call TRBJ1-1, with TRBD1 matching over 7 bases. The CDR3 has 12 residues. Germline assignment: CDR1 MRHNA and CDR2 SNTAGT. The V and J ends lost 11 bases and 3 bases, in that order; junction bases with no gene match: 6. CDR3 coding DNA: TGTGCCCTCCCTAGGGGGCACACTGAAGCTTTCTTT. Its protein is CALPRGHTEAFF.

The rearrangement uses TRBV5-4 and TRBJ2-1, with 11 bases lining up with TRBD2. CDR3 length: 15 residues. With V trimmed by 4 bases and J by 5 bases, 5 bases remained unmatched. CDR1 SGHNT and CDR2 YYREEE come from the germline V gene (reference sequence). CDR3 nucleotides: TGTGCCAGCAGCCTCGGACTAGCGGGTCACAATGAGCAGTTCTTC. This encodes CASSLGLAGHNEQFF.

This sequence joins TRBV2 and TRBJ2-3; a possible D gene is TRBD2 (6 bases). The CDR3 covers 11 residues. Germline V gene sequence: CDR1 SNHLY, CDR2 FYNNEI. V shed 8 bases and J shed 8 bases, with 11 bases lying between them. CDR3 loop: CASPTAGTQYF. CDR3 DNA sequence: TGTGCCAGCCCCACAGCGGGTACGCAGTATTTT.